The entry below gives a single T cell receptor (beta chain) sequence along with its context. Antigen: not known. This sample was included in a study of shared clonotypes between healthy human individuals. Study-wide results and caveats: Memory subsets generally showed lower estimated richness than naive subsets.

The V gene's germline CDR1 is MDHEN and CDR2 SYDVKM. This CDR3 is 15 amino acids long. V was trimmed by 3 bases and J by 1 base, leaving 9 bases between them. The donors were adults (healthy and HIV-negative) with no recent acute infections or vaccinations. TCRdb keeps only in-frame clones here, not all; method: immunoSEQ multiplex PCR. The sample holds a few hundred thousand clones; approximately 65% are singletons and the top ten take around 10%. The J gene is TRBJ2-2, the V gene TRBV28; D remains unclear. Source material: memory CD4+ T cells sorted from blood. Subset noted: CD45RA-negative fraction. The receptor's source is a man aged 25 to 40 in good health. Here the CDR3 DNA reads TGTGCCAGCAGTTTCGCCAGGATGAACACCGGGGAGCTGTTTTTT. It encodes CASSFARMNTGELFF.